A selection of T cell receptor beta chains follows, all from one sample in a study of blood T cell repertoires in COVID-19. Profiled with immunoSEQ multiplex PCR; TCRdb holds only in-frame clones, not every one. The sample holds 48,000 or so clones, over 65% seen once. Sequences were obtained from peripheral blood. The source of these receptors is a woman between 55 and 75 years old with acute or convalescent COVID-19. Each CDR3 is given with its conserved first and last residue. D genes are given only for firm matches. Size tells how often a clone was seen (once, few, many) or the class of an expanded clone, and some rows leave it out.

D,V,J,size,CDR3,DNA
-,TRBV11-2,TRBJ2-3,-,CASSVRPLSERRTDTQYF,TGTGCCAGCAGCGTAAGGCCACTTAGCGAGCGGCGCACAGATACGCAGTATTTT
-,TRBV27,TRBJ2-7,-,CASSLSGSVEKYF,TGTGCCAGCAGTTTATCAGGTTCGGTGGAGAAGTACTTC
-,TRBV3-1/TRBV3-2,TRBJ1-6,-,CASSQAGISPLHF,TGTGCCAGCAGCCAAGCAGGGATTTCACCCCTCCACTTT
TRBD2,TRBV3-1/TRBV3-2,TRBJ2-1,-,CASSQSGLAGGYEQFF,TGTGCCAGCAGCCAATCGGGACTAGCGGGAGGATATGAGCAGTTCTTC
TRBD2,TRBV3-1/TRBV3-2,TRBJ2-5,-,CASSHRGGAETQYF,TGTGCCAGCAGCCATCGCGGGGGGGCGGAGACCCAGTACTTC
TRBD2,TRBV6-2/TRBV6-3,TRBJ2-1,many,CASSTALAGGNNEQFF,TGTGCCAGCAGTACGGCTCTAGCGGGAGGGAACAATGAGCAGTTCTTC
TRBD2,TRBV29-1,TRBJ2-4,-,CSVEDRGGLAKNIQYF,TGCAGCGTTGAAGATCGGGGGGGCCTAGCCAAAAACATTCAGTACTTC
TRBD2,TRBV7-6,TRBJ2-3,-,CASSSLGGSGSADTQYF,TGTGCCAGCAGCTCTCTCGGAGGGAGCGGGAGTGCAGATACGCAGTATTTT
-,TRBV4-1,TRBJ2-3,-,CASSRRETVEDTQYF,TGCGCCAGCAGCCGACGAGAGACAGTCGAAGATACGCAGTATTTT
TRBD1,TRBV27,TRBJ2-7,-,CASSLGTGDPKFSYEQYF,TGTGCCAGCAGTTTAGGGACAGGGGATCCAAAATTCTCCTACGAGCAGTACTTC
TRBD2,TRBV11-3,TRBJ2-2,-,CASSLTGGHPPGELFF,TGTGCCAGCAGCTTAACGGGAGGCCATCCTCCCGGGGAGCTGTTTTTT
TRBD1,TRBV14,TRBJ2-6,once,CASRGVGQGLPGANVLTF,TGTGCCAGCAGGGGGGTTGGACAGGGCCTTCCCGGGGCCAACGTCCTGACTTTC
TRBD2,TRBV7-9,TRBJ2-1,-,CASRGSGGLYNEQFF,TGTGCCAGCAGGGGGAGCGGGGGACTCTACAATGAGCAGTTCTTC
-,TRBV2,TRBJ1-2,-,CASSATGWVGYTF,TGTGCCAGCAGCGCGACAGGCTGGGTTGGCTACACCTTC
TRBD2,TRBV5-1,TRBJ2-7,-,CASSRQQGGWEQYF,TGCGCCAGCAGCCGCCAGCAGGGAGGGTGGGAGCAGTACTTC
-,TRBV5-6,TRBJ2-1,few,CASSPGTYNEQFF,TGTGCCAGCAGCCCAGGAACTTACAATGAGCAGTTCTTC
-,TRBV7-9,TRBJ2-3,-,CASSLNGPADTQYF,TGTGCCAGCAGCTTAAACGGTCCTGCAGATACGCAGTATTTT
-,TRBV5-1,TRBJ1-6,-,CASSLARGNSPLHF,TGCGCCAGCAGCTTGGCAAGGGGAAATTCACCCCTCCACTTT
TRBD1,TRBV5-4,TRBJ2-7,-,CASSSPGQKLYEQYF,TGTGCCAGCAGCTCACCGGGACAGAAACTCTACGAGCAGTACTTC
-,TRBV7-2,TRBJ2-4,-,CASSFPKNIQYF,TGTGCCAGCAGCTTCCCGAAAAACATTCAGTACTTC
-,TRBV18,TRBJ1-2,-,CASSPSGGNNYGYTF,TGTGCCAGCTCACCCTCTGGCGGGAATAACTATGGCTACACCTTC
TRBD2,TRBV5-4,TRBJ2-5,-,CASSGGTREETQYF,TGTGCCAGCAGCGGCGGGACTAGGGAAGAGACCCAGTACTTC
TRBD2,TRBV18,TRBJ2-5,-,CASSLQREGETQYF,TGTGCCAGCTCCCTGCAGAGGGAGGGAGAGACCCAGTACTTC
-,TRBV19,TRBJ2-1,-,CASRDRTIFNEQFF,TGTGCCAGCCGAGACAGGACCATCTTCAATGAGCAGTTCTTC
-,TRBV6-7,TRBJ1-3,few,CASSKNREAGNTIYF,TGTGCCAGCAGCAAGAACAGGGAAGCTGGAAACACCATATATTTT
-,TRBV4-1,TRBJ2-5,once,CASSLTDQETQYF,TGCGCCAGCAGCTTAACAGACCAAGAGACCCAGTACTTC
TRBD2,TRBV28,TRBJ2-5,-,CASSGGSYQETQYF,TGTGCCAGTAGCGGGGGATCATACCAAGAGACCCAGTACTTC
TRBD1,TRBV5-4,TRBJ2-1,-,CASSMSKGQSYNEQFF,TGTGCCAGCAGCATGTCAAAGGGACAGTCCTACAATGAGCAGTTCTTC
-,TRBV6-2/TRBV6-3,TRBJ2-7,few,CASSYPGTSEGYF,TGTGCCAGCAGTTATCCAGGGACTTCCGAGGGGTACTTC
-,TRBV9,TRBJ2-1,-,CASSVTGSSYNEQFF,TGTGCCAGCAGCGTTACAGGGAGCTCCTACAATGAGCAGTTCTTC
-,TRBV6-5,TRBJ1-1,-,CASSYPGKRGTEAFF,TGTGCCAGCAGTTACCCAGGGAAAAGGGGCACTGAAGCTTTCTTT
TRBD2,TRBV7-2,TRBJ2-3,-,CASSLALLAGGTDTQYF,TGTGCCAGCAGCTTAGCGCTCCTAGCGGGAGGCACAGATACGCAGTATTTT
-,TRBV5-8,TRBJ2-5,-,CASSSAAWQETQYF,TGTGCCAGCAGCTCGGCGGCCTGGCAAGAGACCCAGTACTTC
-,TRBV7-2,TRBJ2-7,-,CATKLSSFSYEQYF,TGTGCCACTAAGCTTAGCTCTTTCTCCTACGAGCAGTACTTC
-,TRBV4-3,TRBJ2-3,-,CASSRGQSGTDTQYF,TGCGCCAGCAGCCGAGGACAGTCAGGCACAGATACGCAGTATTTT
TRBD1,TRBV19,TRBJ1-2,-,CASRGQGTDGYTF,TGTGCCAGTAGGGGACAGGGGACGGATGGCTACACCTTC
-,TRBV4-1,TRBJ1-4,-,CASSQIPWGGDEKLFF,TGCGCCAGCAGCCAAATCCCGTGGGGAGGAGATGAAAAACTGTTTTTT
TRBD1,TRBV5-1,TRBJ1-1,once,CASSEGQLMNTEAFF,TGCGCCAGCAGCGAGGGACAGCTCATGAACACTGAAGCTTTCTTT
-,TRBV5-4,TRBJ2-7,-,CASSRRDNYEQYF,TGTGCCAGCAGCCGCCGGGACAACTACGAGCAGTACTTC
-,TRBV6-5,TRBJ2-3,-,CASTSAGAPGDTQYF,TGTGCCAGCACCTCTGCGGGGGCCCCGGGAGATACGCAGTATTTT
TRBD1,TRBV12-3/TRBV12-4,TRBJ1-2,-,CASSGDSLYGYTF,TGTGCCAGCAGTGGGGACAGTCTCTATGGCTACACCTTC
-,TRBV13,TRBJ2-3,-,CASSLNARTDTQYF,TGTGCCAGCAGCTTAAATGCGCGCACAGATACGCAGTATTTT
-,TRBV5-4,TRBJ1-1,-,CASSLDRSYTEAFF,TGTGCCAGCAGCTTGGACAGGTCTTACACTGAAGCTTTCTTT
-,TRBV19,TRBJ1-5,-,CASSTDSFNQPQHF,TGTGCCAGTAGTACGGACAGCTTCAATCAGCCCCAGCATTTT
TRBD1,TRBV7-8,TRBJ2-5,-,CASSLTLGQGGETQYF,TGTGCCAGCAGCTTGACCCTAGGACAGGGCGGGGAGACCCAGTACTTC
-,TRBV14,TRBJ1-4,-,CASSQSWRDSAEKLFF,TGTGCCAGCAGCCAGAGTTGGCGGGACTCAGCCGAAAAACTGTTTTTT
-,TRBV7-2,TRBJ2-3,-,CASSLGSASRDTQYF,TGTGCCAGCAGCTTAGGAAGCGCTAGTAGAGATACGCAGTATTTT
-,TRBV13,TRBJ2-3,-,CASSSLARLTDTQYF,TGTGCCAGCAGCTCTCTAGCGCGACTCACAGATACGCAGTATTTT
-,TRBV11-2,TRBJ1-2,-,CASSLQGDYGYTF,TGTGCCAGCAGCCTTCAGGGTGACTATGGCTACACCTTC
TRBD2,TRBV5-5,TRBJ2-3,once,CASSVLLAGGGDTQYF,TGTGCCAGCAGCGTACTACTAGCGGGGGGTGGAGATACGCAGTATTTT
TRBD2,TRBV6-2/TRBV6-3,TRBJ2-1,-,CASSHPTSGVTYNEQFF,TGTGCCAGCAGCCACCCCACTAGCGGGGTTACCTACAATGAGCAGTTCTTC
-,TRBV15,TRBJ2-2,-,CATSRDIDRRTGELFF,TGTGCCACCAGCAGAGATATCGACCGGAGAACCGGGGAGCTGTTTTTT
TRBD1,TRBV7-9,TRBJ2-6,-,CASRTTGTGANVLTF,TGTGCCAGCAGGACGACAGGGACTGGGGCCAACGTCCTGACTTTC